The next 7 T cell receptor beta chains were all read from a single sample in a study of control samples from healthy donors and cancer patients. Method: immunoSEQ multiplex PCR; TCRdb's copy keeps in-frame clones and lacks some. The data show about 170,000 clones, about 94% seen once. The sequencing sample was made of blood. These receptors were collected from a woman aged 55-69 years in good health.

V is TRBV6-5 and J is TRBJ2-1; 10 nucleotides line up with TRBD2. There are 15 residues in the CDR3. V was clipped by 2 bases and J by 5 bases; unmatched bases: 3. Germline V gene data show CDR1 as MNHEY and CDR2 as SVGAGI. CDR3 sequence reads: CASSYGTSVHNEQFF. For the CDR3, the DNA is TGTGCCAGCAGTTACGGGACTAGCGTACACAATGAGCAGTTCTTC.

The V and J genes are TRBV19 and TRBJ1-2; D is perhaps TRBD1 (5 bases). The CDR3 is 15 residues long. Trimming cost V 7 bases and J 0 bases, with 15 bases left between them. Germline assignment: CDR1 LNHDA and CDR2 SQIVND (reference sequence). DNA of the CDR3: TGTGCCAGTATGGGGGTCGACAGCGCTAACTATGGCTACACCTTC. Its translation: CASMGVDSANYGYTF. The whole variable domain, remainder taken from reference TRBV19 and TRBJ1-2, is DGGITQSPKYLFRKEGQNVTLSCEQNLNHDAMYWYRQDPGQGLRLIYYSQIVNDFQKGDIAEGYSVSREKKESFPLTVTSAQKNPTAFYLCASMGVDSANYGYTFGSGTRLTVV.

V is TRBV5-8 and J is TRBJ1-2; possibly TRBD1 for D (6 bases). The CDR3 contains 13 residues. Germline assignment: CDR1 SGHTS and CDR2 YDEGEE. V shed 1 base and J shed 7 bases, with 11 bases lying between them. This chain's CDR3 is CASSLTGIIGYTF. CDR3 sequence (DNA): TGTGCCAGCAGCTTGACAGGGATAATTGGCTACACCTTC. Full variable domain (missing parts from reference TRBV5-8 and TRBJ1-2): EAGVTQSPTHLIKTRGQQATLRCSPISGHTSVYWYQQALGLGLQFLLWYDEGEERNRGNFPPRFSGRQFPNYSSELNVNALELEDSALYLCASSLTGIIGYTFGSGTRLTVV.

The V call is TRBV19, the J call TRBJ1-1; D ambiguous. The CDR3 loop spans 16 amino acids. V dropped 5 bases and J dropped 1 base, with 17 bases sitting between them. Germline CDR1 and CDR2: LNHDA and SQIVND (reference sequence). CDR3: CASSFGLGQENTEAFF. Here the CDR3 DNA reads TGTGCCAGTAGTTTTGGCCTTGGGCAGGAGAACACTGAAGCTTTCTTT.

The V and J genes are TRBV19 and TRBJ1-2; the match to TRBD1 covers 7 bases. The junction had 6 bases not matched to a gene; V was cut back by 4 bases and J by 4 bases. The CDR3 loop spans 14 amino acids. Germline V gene sequence: CDR1 LNHDA, CDR2 SQIVND (reference sequence). The DNA for the CDR3 is TGTGCCAGTAGTACGACAGACAGGGTCTATGGCTACACCTTC. It is translated as CASSTTDRVYGYTF.

CDR3 residues: CASRHREAQETQYF. In DNA form, the CDR3 reads TGTGCCAGCAGACACAGGGAAGCTCAAGAGACCCAGTACTTC. This chain connects TRBV3-1 (or the pseudogene TRBV3-2) to TRBJ2-5; a weak D match, TRBD1 (6 bases). CDR3 length equals 14 residues. Germline-derived CDR1 and CDR2 are LGHDT and YNNKEL (reference sequence). Trimming left V 6 bases short and J 2 bases short, with 13 bases between.

This clone has only one observation. The genes are TRBV7-9 and TRBJ2-2, with TRBD2 matching 12 bases. Germline values: CDR1 SEHNR, CDR2 FQNEAQ (reference sequence). CDR3 length: 15 residues. Trimming took 5 bases from V and 6 from J; bases not matched to a gene: 4. The CDR3, as DNA: TGTGCCAGCAGCCCGCTAGCGGGAGGGGCCGGGGAGCTGTTTTTT. This codes for CASSPLAGGAGELFF. The full variable domain, its missing parts supplied by reference TRBV7-9 and TRBJ2-2, is DTGVSQNPRHKITKRGQNVTFRCDPISEHNRLYWYRQTLGQGPEFLTYFQNEAQLEKSRLLSDRFSAERPKGSFSTLEIQRTEQGDSAMYLCASSPLAGGAGELFFGEGSRLTVL.